Listed below are T cell receptor beta chains from one sample, sequenced in a study of blood T cell repertoires in COVID-19. The repertoire was sequenced with immunoSEQ multiplex PCR; TCRdb's copy has only in-frame clones and lacks some. The table has under 500,000 clones, about 85% seen once; the top ten hold under 2.5%. Sequenced: PBMCs or T cells enriched from blood (not recorded which). Every receptor here comes from a woman between 18 and 29 years old with acute COVID-19. The CDR3 runs from the conserved cysteine through the conserved F or W. The D gene is left open where the match is weak. Only some rows state a clone size, as once, few, many or a class for expanded clones.

V gene	J gene	D gene	clone size	CDR3 protein	CDR3 DNA
TRBV3-1/TRBV3-2	TRBJ1-3	.	.	CASSQGYQRRGGPSSGNTIYF	TGTGCCAGCAGCCAAGGATATCAGAGGAGGGGAGGACCCAGCTCTGGAAACACCATATATTTT
TRBV3-1/TRBV3-2	TRBJ1-2	TRBD1	.	CASSQQGASYGYTF	TGTGCCAGCAGCCAACAGGGGGCGAGTTATGGCTACACCTTC
TRBV5-1	TRBJ2-7	TRBD2	.	CASSLGLAGGYYEQYF	TGCGCCAGCAGCCTCGGACTAGCGGGCGGTTACTACGAGCAGTACTTC
TRBV6-1	TRBJ1-2	TRBD1	.	CASSEGGGQHYGYTF	TGTGCCAGCAGTGAAGGAGGGGGACAGCACTATGGCTACACCTTC
TRBV7-8	TRBJ2-7	.	.	CASSFTDSSSSYEQYF	TGTGCCAGCAGCTTTACGGACAGTTCTAGCTCCTACGAGCAGTACTTC
TRBV3-1/TRBV3-2	TRBJ2-7	.	.	CASSTTYEQYF	TGTGCCAGCAGCACTACCTACGAGCAGTACTTC
TRBV14	TRBJ2-1	TRBD2	.	CASSQVERGATYNEQFF	TGTGCCAGCAGCCAAGTAGAGCGGGGGGCTACTTACAATGAGCAGTTCTTC
TRBV7-2	TRBJ1-4	.	.	CASTQGQAAEKLFF	TGTGCCAGCACCCAGGGGCAGGCTGCGGAAAAACTGTTTTTT
TRBV9	TRBJ2-3	.	.	CASSVSTGADTQYF	TGTGCCAGCAGCGTCTCAACGGGGGCAGATACGCAGTATTTT
TRBV19	TRBJ1-5	.	.	CASSIAPDQPQHF	TGTGCCAGTAGTATCGCTCCGGATCAGCCCCAGCATTTT
TRBV27	TRBJ2-1	TRBD2	.	CASIPREGRVGRSNEQFF	TGTGCCAGCATTCCGCGGGAGGGCCGAGTGGGTCGTAGCAATGAGCAGTTCTTC
TRBV7-2	TRBJ2-2	.	.	CASSLVPLYTGELFF	TGTGCCAGCAGCTTAGTCCCTCTGTACACCGGGGAGCTGTTTTTT
TRBV29-1	TRBJ1-4	.	.	CSTILEGNEKLFF	TGCAGCACAATCTTGGAGGGTAATGAAAAACTGTTTTTT
TRBV3-1/TRBV3-2	TRBJ1-3	.	.	CASRDGGSGNTIYF	TGTGCCAGCAGGGACGGGGGGTCTGGAAACACCATATATTTT
TRBV27	TRBJ1-4	.	.	CASSLAGPGATNEKLFF	TGTGCCAGCAGTTTAGCGGGGCCGGGAGCAACTAATGAAAAACTGTTTTTT
TRBV28	TRBJ1-5	TRBD1	once	CASLGQVAQPQHF	TGTGCCAGCCTCGGACAGGTAGCTCAGCCCCAGCATTTT
TRBV7-8	TRBJ2-7	.	.	CASSFSGETDDYEQYF	TGTGCCAGCAGCTTCTCCGGGGAGACCGACGACTACGAGCAGTACTTC
TRBV14	TRBJ1-2	TRBD1	.	CASSPLQGALIRGYTF	TGTGCCAGCAGCCCGTTACAGGGGGCGCTTATTCGTGGCTACACCTTC
TRBV6-6	TRBJ1-2	TRBD1	.	CASSYAGGINGYTF	TGTGCCAGCAGTTACGCAGGGGGGATAAATGGCTACACCTTC
TRBV11-2	TRBJ1-1	.	.	CASSLVGGNTEAFF	TGTGCCAGCAGCTTAGTGGGGGGTAACACTGAAGCTTTCTTT
TRBV7-8	TRBJ1-4	TRBD1	few	CASSGDRGQKLFF	TGTGCCAGCAGCGGGGACAGGGGGCAAAAACTGTTTTTT
TRBV24-1	TRBJ1-2	.	.	CATSAGVGYTF	TGTGCCACCAGTGCAGGGGTCGGCTACACCTTC
TRBV5-1	TRBJ1-5	.	.	CASSAQGTGNQPQHF	TGCGCCAGCAGCGCACAGGGTACGGGCAATCAGCCCCAGCATTTT
TRBV3-1/TRBV3-2	TRBJ2-3	TRBD2	once	CASTDQLAGGPDTQYF	TGTGCCAGCACCGACCAACTAGCGGGGGGCCCAGATACGCAGTATTTT
TRBV6-5	TRBJ1-1	.	.	CASSFRTDMNTEAFF	TGTGCCAGCAGTTTTCGGACAGATATGAACACTGAAGCTTTCTTT
TRBV4-1	TRBJ1-1	.	few	CASSQDSQGPEAFF	TGCGCCAGCAGCCAAGATAGTCAGGGGCCTGAAGCTTTCTTT